This paragraph reports one T cell receptor (beta chain). Its antigen is unknown. The data belong to a study of shared clonotypes between healthy human individuals. J was trimmed by 1 base and V by 5 bases; bases with no gene match: 3. The CDR3 runs 15 residues. CDR1 and CDR2 from the germline V gene are MDHEN and SYDVKM. TCRdb's copy holds only in-frame clones and misses some; the assay was immunoSEQ multiplex PCR. The sample yields fewer than 850,000 clones, about two thirds seen once. Overall study results and limits: It was observed that about 5% of naive CD4 clonotypes were shared across a few donors.

The source material was memory CD4+ T cells sorted from blood. The subset was: CD45RA-negative fraction. The genes are TRBV28 and TRBJ2-7, with 12 bases that match TRBD1. This TCR was sampled from a woman younger than 45 in good health. CDR3 nucleotides: TGTGCCAGCAGTGGGACAGGGGGCTTATCCTACGAGCAGTACTTC. It specifies CASSGTGGLSYEQYF.